The rows below give T cell receptor beta chains drawn from one sample of a study of shared clonotypes between healthy human individuals. TCRdb's table, derived via immunoSEQ multiplex PCR, lists solely in-frame clones and lacks some. The sample has some 2,400,000 clones; around 95% are singletons. The sample consisted of naive CD4+ T cells sorted from blood. All receptors derive from a man between 18 and 29 years old in good health. Each CDR3 is given with its conserved first and last residue. Each record gives: J gene, D gene, CDR3 length, clone size, V gene, CDR3 DNA, CDR3 protein. The D gene is left open where the match is weak. Clone sizes are given selectively: once, few, many, or a class where the clone is expanded.

J gene: TRBJ2-7; D gene: TRBD2; CDR3 length: 15; clone size: .; V gene: TRBV27; CDR3 DNA: TGTGCCAGCAGTCGGACTAGCGGGGGGTCTTACGAGCAGTACTTC; CDR3 protein: CASSRTSGGSYEQYF
J gene: TRBJ2-7; D gene: .; CDR3 length: 10; clone size: .; V gene: TRBV28; CDR3 DNA: TGTGCCATCGGGCTAGAGGAGCAGTACTTC; CDR3 protein: CAIGLEEQYF
J gene: TRBJ1-3; D gene: .; CDR3 length: 16; clone size: .; V gene: TRBV5-1; CDR3 DNA: TGCGCCAGCAGCGGCGGTGACGCTAGCTCTGGAAACACCATATATTTT; CDR3 protein: CASSGGDASSGNTIYF
J gene: TRBJ2-3; D gene: TRBD1; CDR3 length: 16; clone size: .; V gene: TRBV5-1; CDR3 DNA: TGCGCCAGCAGCTGGAGGGGACAGGGGGCTGGAGATACGCAGTATTTT; CDR3 protein: CASSWRGQGAGDTQYF
J gene: TRBJ2-7; D gene: .; CDR3 length: 14; clone size: .; V gene: TRBV7-8; CDR3 DNA: TGTGCCAGCAGTCCATGGGACTCCGAAAACGAGCAGTACTTC; CDR3 protein: CASSPWDSENEQYF
J gene: TRBJ1-2; D gene: .; CDR3 length: 13; clone size: .; V gene: TRBV7-9; CDR3 DNA: TGTGCCAGCAGCTTAGGTCGGAACTATGGCTACACCTTC; CDR3 protein: CASSLGRNYGYTF
J gene: TRBJ2-3; D gene: TRBD2; CDR3 length: 16; clone size: .; V gene: TRBV9; CDR3 DNA: TGTGCCAGCAGCGTAGGAGGCGGGGGGCACACAGATACGCAGTATTTT; CDR3 protein: CASSVGGGGHTDTQYF
J gene: TRBJ2-3; D gene: TRBD2; CDR3 length: 18; clone size: .; V gene: TRBV11-2; CDR3 DNA: TGTGCCAGCAGCTTAGTACTAGCGGGAGCGCGTAGCACAGATACGCAGTATTTT; CDR3 protein: CASSLVLAGARSTDTQYF
J gene: TRBJ1-4; D gene: .; CDR3 length: 14; clone size: .; V gene: TRBV28; CDR3 DNA: TGTGCCAGCAGAGATCCGGGACGGGGGGAAAAACTGTTTTTT; CDR3 protein: CASRDPGRGEKLFF
J gene: TRBJ1-5; D gene: .; CDR3 length: 13; clone size: once; V gene: TRBV30; CDR3 DNA: TGTGCCTGGAGTGTCAGGGGCGGTCAGCCCCAGCATTTT; CDR3 protein: CAWSVRGGQPQHF
J gene: TRBJ1-6; D gene: TRBD1; CDR3 length: 15; clone size: .; V gene: TRBV6-4; CDR3 DNA: TGTGCCAGCAGTAGGGGGACAGGGGGTAATTCACCCCTCCACTTT; CDR3 protein: CASSRGTGGNSPLHF
J gene: TRBJ2-4; D gene: .; CDR3 length: 17; clone size: .; V gene: TRBV6-7; CDR3 DNA: TGTGCCAGCAGTTACTCAGGGGAAGACCTAGCCAAAAACATTCAGTACTTC; CDR3 protein: CASSYSGEDLAKNIQYF
J gene: TRBJ2-7; D gene: .; CDR3 length: 16; clone size: .; V gene: TRBV10-3; CDR3 DNA: TGTGCCATCAGTGAGTCGCCGAGCGGCAGCTCCTACGAGCAGTACTTC; CDR3 protein: CAISESPSGSSYEQYF
J gene: TRBJ2-1; D gene: .; CDR3 length: 13; clone size: .; V gene: TRBV9; CDR3 DNA: TGTGCCAGCACCGGGGGCCCCTACAATGAGCAGTTCTTC; CDR3 protein: CASTGGPYNEQFF
J gene: TRBJ1-5; D gene: .; CDR3 length: 16; clone size: .; V gene: TRBV28; CDR3 DNA: TGTGCCAGCAGTTATGCGCCCGAACGGGGCAATCAGCCCCAGCATTTT; CDR3 protein: CASSYAPERGNQPQHF
J gene: TRBJ2-2; D gene: .; CDR3 length: 13; clone size: .; V gene: TRBV11-3; CDR3 DNA: TGTGCCAGCAGTATTGTGGTATCCGGGGAGCTGTTTTTT; CDR3 protein: CASSIVVSGELFF
J gene: TRBJ2-7; D gene: TRBD1; CDR3 length: 12; clone size: .; V gene: TRBV28; CDR3 DNA: TGTGCCAGCAGGGAGACAGGGGCGAAGCAGTACTTC; CDR3 protein: CASRETGAKQYF
J gene: TRBJ2-1; D gene: .; CDR3 length: 15; clone size: .; V gene: TRBV5-4; CDR3 DNA: TGTGCCAGCAGCTTGGCAGGGCAATCCTACAATGAGCAGTTCTTC; CDR3 protein: CASSLAGQSYNEQFF
J gene: TRBJ1-6; D gene: .; CDR3 length: 13; clone size: few; V gene: TRBV18; CDR3 DNA: TGTGCCAGCTCACCACCGAACAAGGGCGCCCTCCACTTT; CDR3 protein: CASSPPNKGALHF
J gene: TRBJ1-2; D gene: .; CDR3 length: 13; clone size: .; V gene: TRBV28; CDR3 DNA: TGTGCCAGCAGTTTAGGACCAGGATATGGCTACACCTTC; CDR3 protein: CASSLGPGYGYTF
J gene: TRBJ1-2; D gene: TRBD1; CDR3 length: 16; clone size: .; V gene: TRBV28; CDR3 DNA: TGTGCCAGCACTTCTGGGACAGGGGGAGGTGGGTCTGGCTACACCTTC; CDR3 protein: CASTSGTGGGGSGYTF
J gene: TRBJ1-1; D gene: TRBD1; CDR3 length: 15; clone size: .; V gene: TRBV28; CDR3 DNA: TGTGCCGCGGGGGCAGGGGGGACTATGAACACTGAAGCTTTCTTT; CDR3 protein: CAAGAGGTMNTEAFF
J gene: TRBJ1-1; D gene: TRBD1; CDR3 length: 14; clone size: .; V gene: TRBV6-6; CDR3 DNA: TGTGCCAGCAGTTATGGACAGGGGAACACTGAAGCTTTCTTT; CDR3 protein: CASSYGQGNTEAFF